This T cell receptor (beta chain) was obtained from a study of response to subunit inactivated influenza vaccine (dated by TCRdb to about 2018). Turning to the overall study: Deep quantitative profiling of the T cell receptor repertoire was used in the study to follow responses to a trivalent subunit inactivated influenza vaccine.

The study at large found these results: According to the authors, only a limited number of new T cells may be recruited by each seasonal influenza vaccination.

Sequences LGHDT (CDR1) and YNNKEL (CDR2) are obtained from the germline V gene (reference sequence). Its CDR3 holds 14 amino acids, cysteine through phenylalanine. Here the CDR3 DNA is all that survives: 42 bases in frame from base 1. V drops 0 bases and J drops 3 bases, leaving 9 bases in between. This clonotype was observed a handful of times. Its antigen is not yet known. Base quality data are lacking; no much larger clone is found one base away. Libraries were prepared through RT-PCR. The instrument given in TCRdb is Illumina HiSeq 2500. TCRdb passed the public sequencing reads through fastp at Q25 and MiXCR, retaining productive beta sequences. Each entry is one CDR3 protein sequence, shown with its most common DNA and genes. For this sample the table gives about 620,000 distinct CDR3 sequences, of which over 9.5% were detected only once. The ten biggest clones cover roughly 10% of the sample.

Sequencing used PBMCs from blood, obtained on the day of vaccination. The receptor chain draws on TRBV3-1 and TRBJ2-7; TRBD1 is a possible D gene, resting on 5 matching bases. This clonotype was sampled from a man aged 50-59 years who received an inactivated influenza vaccine. Donor details come from another sample of the same person, matched by shared clones. The nucleotide sequence is given as TGTGCCAGCAGCCAAGAACACAGGCTCTACGAGCAGTACTTC. It translates to CASSQEHRLYEQYF.